This TCR beta chain was recorded in a study of T cells in Graves' hyperthyroidism and ophthalmopathy. Findings of the study overall: Ophthalmopathy was separated from stable hyperthyroidism by a 13 V-J model.

Each patient was aged 18 to 65 and had newly diagnosed hyperthyroidism of under 2 months' duration. V lost 0 bases, J lost 8 bases, and 23 bases lay in between. This CDR3 has 17 residues. Per the germline V gene, CDR1 is SGDLS and CDR2 is YYNGEE. The CDR3 regions of TCR beta were amplified from RNA transcripts. An initial round of RT-PCR targeting the TCR CDR3 relied on the HTBI primer set. Each CDR3 protein gets one entry after TCRdb re-called the multiplex PCR reads with MiXCR. The data contain 800,000 or so distinct CDR3 sequences, around 39% of them singletons. For this clonotype: Its cognate antigen is unknown.

This TCR derives from a man aged 18 to 30 with Graves' hyperthyroidism. The source material was blood. J is TRBJ1-1 and V is TRBV9; possibly TRBD1 for D (6 bases). CDR3: CASSVGSGTSRMVEAFF. Written as DNA, the CDR3 is TGTGCCAGCAGCGTAGGCTCGGGGACAAGTCGGATGGTCGAAGCTTTCTTT.